This T cell receptor beta chain was identified during a study of blood T cell repertoires in COVID-19. Study information: Sites in the United States, Italy and Spain provided acute and convalescent COVID-19 samples. Nucleic acid was either cDNA or gDNA, and it came from T cells, B-cell-depleted T cells, or PBMCs.

Study processing details: Nucleated cell counts were estimated from reference gene primer amplification. TCRdb keeps only in-frame clones here, not all; method: immunoSEQ multiplex PCR. D and trimming come from the DNA, and the V and J calls and clone size come from that table. The table lists some 93,000 clones, about 85% of them singletons, with 3.5% to 4% in the top ten. Per the germline V gene, CDR1 is KGHSH and CDR2 is LQKENI. J lost 6 bases, V lost 3 bases, and 1 base had no gene match. The CDR3 has 14 residues. Source material: peripheral blood. The TCR originated in a man between 60 and 70 years old with acute or convalescent COVID-19. This chain links TRBV18 with TRBJ1-4; 10 bases fit TRBD1. Here the CDR3 reads CASSPGTGDEKLFF. In nucleotides, the CDR3 is TGTGCCAGCTCACCGGGGACAGGGGATGAAAAACTGTTTTTT.